This TCR beta chain was recorded in a study of human T cells and chemical hapten exposure. Study-wide results and caveats: Alopecia was present in the donors, so their immune response may differ from healthy people's.

Time point of the sample: patch test 1, 2 weeks after DPC sensitization. The treatment: therapeutic diphenylcyclopropenone sensitization with weekly scalp DPC. It was unfractionated whole blood from which total RNA was extracted. This clonotype was observed a few times. Its antigen remains unknown. Germline V lookup: CDR1 MDHEN, CDR2 SYDVKM. With 6 bases removed from V and 2 bases from J, the gap between germline ends came to 15 bases. The CDR3 has 15 amino acids. TCRdb used MiXCR to reprocess the RACE reads, holding one entry per CDR3 protein. The sample holds around 34,000 distinct CDR3 sequences, more than 6% seen once.

The sequencing here drew on whole blood, taken in connection with sensitization to the hapten diphenylcyclopropenone (DPC). The chain links TRBV28 to TRBJ2-3; possibly TRBD2 for D (6 bases). This TCR was recovered from a woman younger than 45 with alopecia areata. Some clones in this sample may be carry-over from other donors' samples. CDR3 DNA: TGTGCCAGCAGCCTCCCCGGGACTGTCACAGATACGCAGTATTTT. This sequence encodes CASSLPGTVTDTQYF. Using reference TRBV28 and TRBJ2-3 for the parts outside the CDR3, the full variable domain is DVKVTQSSRYLVKRTGEKVFLECVQDMDHENMFWYRQDPGLGLRLIYFSYDVKMKEKGDIPEGYSVSREKKERFSLILESASTNQTSMYLCASSLPGTVTDTQYFGPGTRLTVL.